This T cell receptor beta chain was identified in a study of stem cell transplantation in POMP-related autoinflammatory disease. TCRdb's table, derived via immunoSEQ multiplex PCR, lists solely in-frame clones and lacks some. The profile shows thousands of clones, 80% to 95% of them singletons. Study conclusions and caveats: In PRAID patients, the number of distinct TRB V-J gene pairings was restricted. In patients with PRAID, every analyzed T-cell subset tended to show lower diversity and higher clonality.

Germline loops: CDR1 SEHNR, CDR2 FQNEAQ (reference sequence). This CDR3 region has 17 residues. Germline trimming cut 2 bases from V and 5 bases from J; bases unmatched to any gene: 13. Points on this clone: Its antigen is unknown.

This chain joins TRBV7-9 and TRBJ2-3; 7 bases agree with TRBD2. This material consisted of CD8+ T cells from PBMCs, taken before stem cell transplantation. The receptor was isolated from a human donor with POMP-related autoinflammation and immune dysregulation (PRAID). The CDR3 spells CASSLRPSGLVGDTQYF. The CDR3 DNA sequence: TGTGCCAGCAGCTTAAGGCCTAGCGGACTGGTCGGAGATACGCAGTATTTT. Based on the CDR3 plus reference TRBV7-9 and TRBJ2-3, the full variable domain is DTGVSQNPRHKITKRGQNVTFRCDPISEHNRLYWYRQTLGQGPEFLTYFQNEAQLEKSRLLSDRFSAERPKGSFSTLEIQRTEQGDSAMYLCASSLRPSGLVGDTQYFGPGTRLTVL.